The 10 T cell receptor delta chains given below trace back to one sample, sequenced in a study of delta chains in infants with herpesvirus infections. Gamma-chain- and delta-chain-specific primers converted PBMC RNA into TCR cDNA. TCRdb fed the RT-PCR reads into CATT to redo clone calling. This sample has over a thousand delta-chain clones; roughly a fifth occur once, and the top ten carry roughly a fifth. The source material was peripheral blood, sampled at time point 2 of longitudinal follow-up. These receptors were taken from a human donor who was a Ugandan infant, either HIV-exposed or HIV-unexposed (not recorded which).

The V call is TRDV3, the J call TRDJ1; 11 bases fit TRDD3. The ends lost 2 bases at V and 0 bases at J; junction bases unmatched: 23. Germline CDR1 is TVYSNPD and CDR2 is GDNSRS (reference sequence). The CDR3 totals 21 residues. The CDR3 loop reads CAFGLPTNLWGIRSYTDKLIF. Written as DNA, the CDR3 is TGTGCCTTTGGTCTTCCTACTAACCTTTGGGGGATACGCTCGTACACCGATAAACTCATCTTT.

This clone was counted only a few times. The V call is TRDV1, the J call TRDJ1, with D perhaps matching TRDD3 (9 bases). This CDR3 comprises 21 residues. From germline, CDR1 is TSWWSYY and CDR2 QGS. Trimming took 4 bases from V and 2 from J, leaving 32 bases between them. The CDR3 is CALGASFLTYWGTPFTDKLIF. CDR3 nucleotides: TGTGCTCTTGGGGCCTCCTTCCTAACCTACTGGGGGACCCCGTTTACCGATAAACTCATCTTT.

This clone showed up just a few times. V gene TRDV1 combines with J gene TRDJ1; TRDD3 agrees at 8 bases. The ends lost 5 bases at V and 12 bases at J; junction bases unmatched: 11. Germline values: CDR1 TSWWSYY, CDR2 QGS. This CDR3 has 13 residues. The CDR3 nucleotides are TGTGCTCTTGGGAATCCCTTACTGGGGGTAATCATCTTT. Protein product: CALGNPLLGVIIF.

Of note for this clone: This may be a read error, as it is one base from a much larger clone. The same CDR3 also results from other DNA sequences found in this sample. CDR3: CALGATPRAIWLLGDTSARPLIF. Here the CDR3 DNA reads TGTGCTCTTGGGGCCACACCCCGTGCTATATGGCTACTGGGGGATACATCGGCCAGACCCCTGATCTTT. The chain joins TRDV1 to TRDJ4; TRDD3 matches at 12 bases. CDR1 is TSWWSYY, CDR2 QGS, per germline. This CDR3 has 23 residues. Trimming removed 4 bases from V and 0 bases from J; junction bases left unmatched: 27.

The chain joins TRDV1 to TRDJ3; 11 bases align to TRDD3. Germline values: CDR1 TSWWSYY, CDR2 QGS. CDR3 length equals 26 residues. V was pared by 0 bases and J by 0 bases, with 22 bases of the junction left unmatched. The CDR3 nucleotides read TGTGCTCTTGGGGAACTCGGCCTCAGTTTTCTCTACTGGGGGATAGCGAGCTCCTGGGACACCCGACAGATGTTTTTC. Amino acid sequence: CALGELGLSFLYWGIASSWDTRQMFF.

This clone is large. V is TRDV1 and J is TRDJ1; possibly TRDD2 or TRDD3 for D (6 bases each). The CDR3 is made up of 19 amino acids. Trimming left V 6 bases short and J 4 bases short, with 30 bases between. Germline CDR1 reads TSWWSYY; CDR2 reads QGS. This CDR3 is CALGHSWGSRSLPHDKLIF. CDR3 bases: TGTGCTCTTGGACATAGCTGGGGATCTCGCAGCCTTCCCCACGATAAACTCATCTTT.

This clone counts as medium-sized. The rearrangement uses TRDV1 and TRDJ1; D is undetermined. Germline V gives CDR1 TSWWSYY, CDR2 QGS. CDR3 length: 17 residues. Trimming took 1 base from V and 3 from J, leaving 18 bases between them. For the CDR3, the DNA is TGTGCTCTTGGGGAACGACCATCTCCTTGCGGGTCCGATAAACTCATCTTT. Translated: CALGERPSPCGSDKLIF.

This clone is labeled large (0.1 to 1%). This chain joins TRDV2 and TRDJ2; TRDD3 aligns across 8 bases. After removal of 2 bases from V and 3 bases from J, the junction contained 4 bases not matched to a gene. Germline values: CDR1 GEAIGNYY, CDR2 EKD. This CDR3 has 15 residues. CDR3 region: CACDILGGLTAQLFF. CDR3 DNA: TGTGCCTGTGACATACTGGGGGGCCTGACAGCACAACTCTTCTTT.

Regarding this clone: It may be a read error: a sequence one base away is much more abundant. Other DNA sequences in the same sample also yield this CDR3. This chain uses TRDV1 with TRDJ1, with D perhaps assigned TRDD2 or TRDD3 (5 bases each). Germline V gene lookup returns CDR1 TSWWSYY and CDR2 QGS. This CDR3 contains 19 residues. Trimming took off 4 bases at V and 0 bases at J, with 24 bases between the two ends. CDR3: CALGAYRGGIVSYTDKLIF. CDR3 in DNA: TGTGCTCTTGGGGCCTACCGGGGAGGGATTGTCTCGTACACCGATAAACTCATCTTT.

A word on this clone: TCRdb pairs this DNA with a much larger clone's protein that differs at residue 14, likely a read error; the protein shown was translated from the DNA. CDR3 in amino acids: CALGEAFPTSWGICTDKLIF. CDR3 bases: TGTGCTCTTGGGGAAGCTTTTCCTACCTCTTGGGGGATATGTACCGATAAACTCATCTTT. The gene calls are TRDV1 and TRDJ1; TRDD3 matches at 9 bases. The germline V gene encodes CDR1 TSWWSYY and CDR2 QGS. V lost 2 bases to trimming and J lost 2 bases; unmatched junction nucleotides: 18. The CDR3 totals 20 residues.